This T cell receptor (beta chain) was obtained from a study of T cell changes during pregnancy in multiple sclerosis. Germline lookup yields CDR1 MNHNY and CDR2 SVGAGI (reference sequence). V gave up 6 bases and J gave up 6 bases, with 21 bases separating them. CDR3 length: 16 amino acids. The assay was immunoSEQ multiplex PCR, and TCRdb's table has in-frame clones only and misses some. The sample lists roughly 89,000 clones; roughly 93% were seen once. The clonotype was recovered from a female donor with multiple sclerosis, enrolled in a pregnancy study. Sequenced here: peripheral blood, sampled in the first trimester of pregnancy. The chain carries TRBV6-6 and TRBJ2-1, with D perhaps TRBD1 (6 bases). CDR3 nucleotides: TGTGCCAGCAGCGAGACCCCGGGACAATCGGCCAATGAGCAGTTCTTC. Translating it yields CASSETPGQSANEQFF.